Below, 20 T cell receptor beta chains from the same sample are listed, as sequenced in a study of human T cells and chemical hapten exposure. Time point meaning: pre-sensitization, week 0. Treatment noted: therapeutic diphenylcyclopropenone sensitization with weekly scalp DPC. TCRdb re-called the RACE reads with MiXCR, one entry per CDR3 protein. The profile shows more than 150,000 distinct CDR3 sequences, almost 30% of them singletons. The specimen comprised whole blood, sampled in connection with sensitization to the hapten diphenylcyclopropenone (DPC). The receptors stem from a woman aged 25-40 years with alopecia areata. Some clones in this sample may be carry-over from other donors' samples.

The chain links TRBV6-6 to TRBJ2-1; D not resolved. CDR1 MNHNY and CDR2 SVGAGI come from the germline V gene (reference sequence). The CDR3 has 15 amino acids. The V and J ends lost 7 bases and 5 bases respectively, with 18 bases between them. CDR3 coding DNA: TGTGCCAGCACCGATGTGACCAGCAGTAACAATGAGCAGTTCTTC. It yields the protein CASTDVTSSNNEQFF.

The V call is TRBV4-3, the J call TRBJ2-7; no clear D gene. The CDR3 totals 13 residues. V lost 0 bases and J 2 bases, leaving 5 bases between the germline ends. From germline, CDR1 is LGHNA and CDR2 YSLEER. CDR3 DNA sequence: TGCGCCAGCAGCCAAGAAACAGCCTACGAGCAGTACTTC. As protein: CASSQETAYEQYF.

This clonotype was observed a handful of times. This chain connects TRBV10-3 to TRBJ2-2; D might be TRBD1 or TRBD2, each matching 5 bases. The CDR3 runs to 16 residues. The germline V gene encodes CDR1 ENHRY and CDR2 SYGVKD. V was pared by 1 base and J by 7 bases, with 16 bases between. CDR3 nucleotide sequence: TGTGCCATCAGTGAGTTGCGGCAGGGCGGAGGCGGGGAGCTGTTTTTT. This sequence encodes CAISELRQGGGGELFF.

This clonotype was counted between two and nine times. This sequence joins TRBV5-5 and TRBJ2-7; D unclear. CDR3 length: 14 amino acids. V lost 0 bases and J lost 2, with 9 bases in between. The germline gives CDR1 SGHKS, CDR2 YYEKEE (reference sequence). CDR3 in amino acids: CASSLEWVPYEQYF. CDR3 DNA sequence: TGTGCCAGCAGCTTGGAATGGGTGCCCTACGAGCAGTACTTC.

This clonotype has a count of ten or more. This chain uses TRBV5-5 with TRBJ1-5, with no clear D. The CDR3 spans 15 residues. Germline CDR1 and CDR2: SGHKS and YYEKEE (reference sequence). V lost 5 bases and J 0 bases, leaving 12 bases between the germline ends. CDR3 in DNA: TGTGCCAGCAGACCAGGACGGAATAGCAATCAGCCCCAGCATTTT. Amino acid sequence: CASRPGRNSNQPQHF.

This clonotype was detected once. The J gene is TRBJ2-6, the V gene TRBV28; 10 bases map to TRBD1. The length of the CDR3 is 18 residues. CDR1 and CDR2 (germline): MDHEN, SYDVKM. The ends lost 3 bases at V and 1 base at J; junction bases unmatched: 6. The chain's CDR3 is CASSFRQGAGSGANVLTF. CDR3 sequence (DNA): TGTGCCAGCAGTTTCCGACAGGGGGCAGGGTCTGGGGCCAACGTCCTGACTTTC.

Only a few counts were recorded for this clonotype. V gene TRBV7-2 combines with J gene TRBJ2-1; D might be TRBD1 (5 bases). Trimming took 5 bases from V and 7 from J, leaving 15 bases between them. Germline CDR1 is SGHTA and CDR2 is FQGNSA. The CDR3 extends over 14 amino acids. The CDR3 nucleotides read TGTGCCAGCAGCCCCCCGCAAGGGGCGAATGAGCAGTTCTTC. Its protein is CASSPPQGANEQFF.

The chain has TRBV5-6 and TRBJ1-1, with TRBD1 identical over 7 bases. The V and J ends lost 4 bases and 5 bases, in that order; junction bases with no gene match: 11. Per germline, CDR1 SGHDT and CDR2 YYEEEE. The CDR3 consists of 15 residues. DNA for the CDR3: TGTGCCAGCAGCACAAGGGGGCCCCGAGGGACTGAAGCTTTCTTT. Translation gives CASSTRGPRGTEAFF.

This clonotype was seen at least ten times. This chain uses TRBV5-4 with TRBJ1-1, with D possibly being TRBD1 (6 bases). The germline gives CDR1 SGHNT, CDR2 YYREEE (reference sequence). Trimming removed 0 bases from V and 6 bases from J, with 24 bases in between. The CDR3 runs to 18 residues. Written as DNA, the CDR3 is TGTGCCAGCAGCTTGGGGGGGCAATGGCTTCGGAGTCCTTCTGAAGCTTTCTTT. Amino acid sequence: CASSLGGQWLRSPSEAFF.

The chain recombines TRBV3-1 with TRBJ1-6; no reliable D call. The ends were cut back, 2 bases at V and 10 bases at J, with 12 bases in the middle. This CDR3 comprises 14 residues. Germline CDR1 and CDR2: LGHDT and YNNKEL (reference sequence). This chain's CDR3 is CASSQNHRDSPLHF. CDR3 nucleotide sequence: TGTGCCAGCAGCCAAAACCACCGAGACTCACCCCTCCACTTT.

The V gene is TRBV18, the J gene TRBJ1-1; 10 bases agree with TRBD1. Trimming at V came to 6 bases and at J to 3 bases, leaving 4 bases not matched to a gene. This CDR3 has 14 residues. Germline lookup yields CDR1 KGHSH and CDR2 LQKENI. The CDR3 region is CASSRGTGDTEAFF. CDR3 bases: TGTGCCAGCTCCCGGGGGACAGGGGACACTGAAGCTTTCTTT. The variable domain in full, with the rest retrieved from reference TRBV18 and TRBJ1-1, is NAGVMQNPRHLVRRRGQEARLRCSPMKGHSHVYWYRQLPEEGLKFMVYLQKENIIDESGMPKERFSAEFPKEGPSILRIQQVVRGDSAAYFCASSRGTGDTEAFFGQGTRLTVV.

This clonotype appeared a few times. CDR3 DNA: TGTGCCAGCAGTCCCCACCGGACAGGGAAATCCTACGAGCAGTACTTC. Its protein product is CASSPHRTGKSYEQYF. This chain uses TRBV28 with TRBJ2-7; 8 bases map to TRBD1. V lost 5 bases to trimming and J lost 1 base; unmatched junction nucleotides: 10. The CDR3 spans 16 residues. Germline CDR1 is MDHEN and CDR2 is SYDVKM.

The chain carries TRBV5-1 and TRBJ2-5, with unresolved D. CDR1 and CDR2 from the germline V gene are SGHRS and YFSETQ. There are 14 residues in the CDR3. V lost 0 bases, J lost 4 bases, and 10 bases lay in between. The DNA of the CDR3 is TGCGCCAGCAGCTTGGACCACCTGGGAGAGACCCAGTACTTC. As protein: CASSLDHLGETQYF.

In this sample, this clonotype turned up a few times. The gene calls are TRBV10-3 and TRBJ2-7; D might be TRBD1 (5 bases). The CDR3 has 14 amino acids. Per the germline V gene, CDR1 is ENHRY and CDR2 is SYGVKD. V was pared by 6 bases and J by 2 bases, with 14 bases between. The CDR3 DNA sequence: TGTGCCATCAGGGACAATTACAAGACCTACGAGCAGTACTTC. Encoded protein: CAIRDNYKTYEQYF.

This clonotype was counted only a few times. The chain recombines TRBV9 with TRBJ2-2, with 9 bases identical to TRBD2. The CDR3 is 15 residues long. Per the germline V gene, CDR1 is SGDLS and CDR2 is YYNGEE. V dropped 3 bases and J dropped 4; count of bases not matched to a gene: 4. The CDR3: CASSGGLAVTGELFF. The CDR3 DNA is TGTGCCAGCAGCGGGGGACTAGCAGTCACCGGGGAGCTGTTTTTT.

This chain uses TRBV28 with TRBJ1-5; 7 positions agree with TRBD1. The CDR3 length is 14 residues. V shed 2 bases and J 7 bases; nucleotides not matched to a gene: 5. From germline, CDR1 is MDHEN and CDR2 SYDVKM. The CDR3, as DNA: TGTGCCAGCAGTTTAGGACAGGAGTGGCAGCCCCAGCATTTT. Translation gives CASSLGQEWQPQHF.

The count of this clonotype is one. V is TRBV7-2 and J is TRBJ2-3, with 7 positions matching TRBD1. CDR1 is SGHTA and CDR2 is FQGNSA in the germline V gene. The CDR3 extends over 14 amino acids. Unmatched junction bases numbered 3, after V lost 5 bases and J lost 1 base. For the CDR3, the DNA is TGTGCCAGCAGCCGACAGGGCGGCACAGATACGCAGTATTTT. Translation gives CASSRQGGTDTQYF.

The chain carries TRBV5-8 and TRBJ2-2; D perhaps matches TRBD1 (6 bases). Germline V gene data show CDR1 as SGHTS and CDR2 as YDEGEE. The CDR3 is 15 amino acids. Trimming removed 4 bases from V and 1 base from J, with 11 bases in between. The CDR3 sequence is CASSPGTRNTGELFF. The CDR3 nucleotides are TGTGCCAGCAGCCCCGGGACAAGGAACACCGGGGAGCTGTTTTTT.

This CDR3 is CASSLERAITGELFF. The CDR3 bases are TGCGCCAGCAGCTTAGAAAGGGCAATCACCGGGGAGCTGTTTTTT. This chain links TRBV5-1 with TRBJ2-2; D call uncertain. Germline values: CDR1 SGHRS, CDR2 YFSETQ. V was pared by 2 bases and J by 4 bases, with 12 bases between. The CDR3 sequence is 15 residues long. The variable domain in full, completed from reference TRBV5-1 and TRBJ2-2, reads KAGVTQTPRYLIKTRGQQVTLSCSPISGHRSVSWYQQTPGQGLQFLFEYFSETQRNKGNFPGRFSGRQFSNSRSEMNVSTLELGDSALYLCASSLERAITGELFFGEGSRLTVL.

In this sample, this clonotype turned up a few times. The chain joins TRBV29-1 to TRBJ1-5; D might be TRBD1 (5 bases). V was cut by 6 bases and J by 1 base, with 10 bases left in between. The CDR3 runs 13 residues. Germline V gene lookup returns CDR1 SQVTM and CDR2 ANQGSEA. CDR3: CSVAWGSNQPQHF. DNA of the CDR3: TGCAGCGTCGCGTGGGGGAGCAATCAGCCCCAGCATTTT.